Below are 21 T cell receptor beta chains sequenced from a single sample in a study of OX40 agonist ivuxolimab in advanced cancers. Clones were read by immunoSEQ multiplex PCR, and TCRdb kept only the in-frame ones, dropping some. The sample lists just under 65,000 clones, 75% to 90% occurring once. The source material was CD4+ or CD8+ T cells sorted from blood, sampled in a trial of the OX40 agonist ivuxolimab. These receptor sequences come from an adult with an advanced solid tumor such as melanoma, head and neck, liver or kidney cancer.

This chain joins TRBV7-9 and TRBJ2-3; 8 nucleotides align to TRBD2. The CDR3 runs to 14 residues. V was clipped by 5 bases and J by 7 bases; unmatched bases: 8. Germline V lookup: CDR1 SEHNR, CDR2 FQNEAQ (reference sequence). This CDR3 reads CASSVRLAQNTQYF. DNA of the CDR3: TGTGCCAGCAGCGTACGACTAGCGCAAAATACGCAGTATTTT.

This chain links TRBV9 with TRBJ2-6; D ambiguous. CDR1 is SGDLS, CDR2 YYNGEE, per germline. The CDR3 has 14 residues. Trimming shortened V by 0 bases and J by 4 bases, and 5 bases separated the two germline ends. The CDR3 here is CASSVVGGANVLTF. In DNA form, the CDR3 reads TGTGCCAGCAGCGTAGTAGGAGGGGCCAACGTCCTGACTTTC. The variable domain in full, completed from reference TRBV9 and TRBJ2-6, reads DSGVTQTPKHLITATGQRVTLRCSPRSGDLSVYWYQQSLDQGLQFLIQYYNGEERAKGNILERFSAQQFPDLHSELNLSSLELGDSALYFCASSVVGGANVLTFGAGSRLTVL.

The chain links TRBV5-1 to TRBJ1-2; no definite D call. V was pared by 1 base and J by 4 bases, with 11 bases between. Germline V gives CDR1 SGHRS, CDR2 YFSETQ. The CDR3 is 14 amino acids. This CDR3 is CASSLTGSSYGYTF. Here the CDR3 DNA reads TGCGCCAGCAGCTTGACCGGGAGTTCCTATGGCTACACCTTC. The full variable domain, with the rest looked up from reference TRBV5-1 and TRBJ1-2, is KAGVTQTPRYLIKTRGQQVTLSCSPISGHRSVSWYQQTPGQGLQFLFEYFSETQRNKGNFPGRFSGRQFSNSRSEMNVSTLELGDSALYLCASSLTGSSYGYTFGSGTRLTVV.

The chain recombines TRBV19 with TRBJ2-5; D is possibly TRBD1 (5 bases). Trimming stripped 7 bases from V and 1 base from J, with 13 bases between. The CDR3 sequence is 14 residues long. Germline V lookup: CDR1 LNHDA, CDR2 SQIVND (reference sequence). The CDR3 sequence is CASKRARGQETQYF. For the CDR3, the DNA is TGTGCCAGTAAGCGTGCTAGGGGCCAAGAGACCCAGTACTTC. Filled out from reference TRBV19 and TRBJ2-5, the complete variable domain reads DGGITQSPKYLFRKEGQNVTLSCEQNLNHDAMYWYRQDPGQGLRLIYYSQIVNDFQKGDIAEGYSVSREKKESFPLTVTSAQKNPTAFYLCASKRARGQETQYFGPGTRLLVL.

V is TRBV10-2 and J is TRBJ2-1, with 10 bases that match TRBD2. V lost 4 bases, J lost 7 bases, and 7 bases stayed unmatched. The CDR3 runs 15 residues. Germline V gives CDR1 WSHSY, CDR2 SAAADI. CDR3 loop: CASSGSGGARNEQFF. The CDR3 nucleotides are TGCGCCAGCAGTGGAAGCGGGGGGGCGAGGAATGAGCAGTTCTTC.

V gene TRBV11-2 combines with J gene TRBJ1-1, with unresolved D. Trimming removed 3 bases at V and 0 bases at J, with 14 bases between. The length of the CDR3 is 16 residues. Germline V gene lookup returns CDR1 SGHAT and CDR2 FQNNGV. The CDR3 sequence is CASSFTDTRMNTEAFF. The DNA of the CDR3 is TGTGCCAGCAGCTTTACAGACACCCGAATGAACACTGAAGCTTTCTTT.

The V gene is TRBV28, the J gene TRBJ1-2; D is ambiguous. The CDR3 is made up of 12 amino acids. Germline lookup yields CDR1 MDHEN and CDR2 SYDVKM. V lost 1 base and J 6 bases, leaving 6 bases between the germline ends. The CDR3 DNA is TGTGCCAGCAGTTTATATGGTAATGGCTACACCTTC. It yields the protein CASSLYGNGYTF.

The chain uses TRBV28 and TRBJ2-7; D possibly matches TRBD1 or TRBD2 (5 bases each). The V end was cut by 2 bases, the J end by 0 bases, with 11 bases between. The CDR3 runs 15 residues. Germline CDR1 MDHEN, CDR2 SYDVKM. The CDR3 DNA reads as TGTGCCAGCAGTTTAGACGGGGCCGTCTCCTACGAGCAGTACTTC. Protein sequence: CASSLDGAVSYEQYF.

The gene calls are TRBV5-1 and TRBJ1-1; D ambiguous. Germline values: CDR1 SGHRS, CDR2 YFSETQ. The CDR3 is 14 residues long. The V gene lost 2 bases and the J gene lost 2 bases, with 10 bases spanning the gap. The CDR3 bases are TGCGCCAGCAGCTTAGACACCGTAAACACTGAAGCTTTCTTT. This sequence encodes CASSLDTVNTEAFF.

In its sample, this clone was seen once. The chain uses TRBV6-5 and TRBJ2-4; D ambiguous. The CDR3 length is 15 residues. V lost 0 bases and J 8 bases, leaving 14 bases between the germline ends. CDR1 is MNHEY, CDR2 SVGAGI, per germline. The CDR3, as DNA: TGTGCCAGCAGTTACTCTCGGGTCCGCCCGGACATTCAGTACTTC. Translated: CASSYSRVRPDIQYF.

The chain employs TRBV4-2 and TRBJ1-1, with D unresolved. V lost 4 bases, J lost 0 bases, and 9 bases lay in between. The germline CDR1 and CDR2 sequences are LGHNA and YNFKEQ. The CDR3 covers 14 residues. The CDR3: CASSPASLNTEAFF. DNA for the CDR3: TGTGCCAGCAGCCCTGCCTCACTGAACACTGAAGCTTTCTTT.

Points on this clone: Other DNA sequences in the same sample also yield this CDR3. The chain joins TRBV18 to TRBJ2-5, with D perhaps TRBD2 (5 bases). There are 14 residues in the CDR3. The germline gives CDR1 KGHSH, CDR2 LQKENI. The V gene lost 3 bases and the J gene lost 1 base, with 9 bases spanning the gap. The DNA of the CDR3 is TGTGCCAGCTCACCCCCTAGCCTCCAAGAGACCCAGTACTTC. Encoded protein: CASSPPSLQETQYF.

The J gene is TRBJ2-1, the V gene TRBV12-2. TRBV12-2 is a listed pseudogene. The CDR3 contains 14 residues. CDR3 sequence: CASRLALIWTPGFF. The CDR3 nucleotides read TGTGCAAGTCGCTTAGCGTTAATATGGACCCCCGGGTTCTTC.

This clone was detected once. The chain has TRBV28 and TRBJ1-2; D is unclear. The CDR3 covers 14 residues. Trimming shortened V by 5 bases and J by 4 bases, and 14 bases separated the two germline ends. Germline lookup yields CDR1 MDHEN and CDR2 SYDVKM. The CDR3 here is CASSPHQTPYGYTF. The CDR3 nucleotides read TGTGCCAGCAGTCCCCACCAGACCCCCTATGGCTACACCTTC.

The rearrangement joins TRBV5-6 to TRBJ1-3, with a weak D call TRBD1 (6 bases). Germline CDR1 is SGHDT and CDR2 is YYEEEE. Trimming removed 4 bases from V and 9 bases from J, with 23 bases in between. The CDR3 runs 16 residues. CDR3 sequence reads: CASSRGGPTATGTIYF. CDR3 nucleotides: TGTGCCAGCAGCCGCGGGGGGCCTACGGCGACTGGCACCATATATTTT.

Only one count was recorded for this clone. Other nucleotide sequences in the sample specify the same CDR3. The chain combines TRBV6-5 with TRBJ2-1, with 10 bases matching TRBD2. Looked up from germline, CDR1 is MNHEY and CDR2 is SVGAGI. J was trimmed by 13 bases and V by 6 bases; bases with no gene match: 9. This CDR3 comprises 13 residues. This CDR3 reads CASSHRLAGDQFF. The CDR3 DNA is TGTGCCAGCAGCCACAGACTAGCGGGTGACCAGTTCTTC.

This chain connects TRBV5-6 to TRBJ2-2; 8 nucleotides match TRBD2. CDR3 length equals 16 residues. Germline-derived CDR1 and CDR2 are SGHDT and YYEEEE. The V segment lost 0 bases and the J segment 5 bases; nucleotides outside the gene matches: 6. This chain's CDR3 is CASSLEGLVGTGELFF. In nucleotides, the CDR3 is TGTGCCAGCAGCTTGGAGGGACTAGTCGGTACCGGGGAGCTGTTTTTT.

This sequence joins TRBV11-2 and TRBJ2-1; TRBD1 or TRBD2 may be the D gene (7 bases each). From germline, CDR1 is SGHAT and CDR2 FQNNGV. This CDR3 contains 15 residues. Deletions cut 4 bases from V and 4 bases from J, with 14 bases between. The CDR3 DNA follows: TGTGCCAGCAGCTCCAGGGGGGGGTCTTACAATGAGCAGTTCTTC. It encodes CASSSRGGSYNEQFF.

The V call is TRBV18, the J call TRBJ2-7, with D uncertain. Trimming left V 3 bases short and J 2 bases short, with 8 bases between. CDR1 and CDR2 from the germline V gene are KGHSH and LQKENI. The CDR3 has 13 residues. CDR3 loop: CASSPDITYEQYF. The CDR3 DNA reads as TGTGCCAGCTCACCCGACATAACCTACGAGCAGTACTTC.

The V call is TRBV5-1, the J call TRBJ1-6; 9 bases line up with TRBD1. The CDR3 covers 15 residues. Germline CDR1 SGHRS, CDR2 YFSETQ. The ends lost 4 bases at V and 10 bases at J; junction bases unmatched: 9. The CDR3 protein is CASSPRGQGYSPLHF. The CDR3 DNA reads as TGCGCCAGCAGCCCGAGGGGACAGGGTTACTCACCCCTCCACTTT. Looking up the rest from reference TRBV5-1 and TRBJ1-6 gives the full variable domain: KAGVTQTPRYLIKTRGQQVTLSCSPISGHRSVSWYQQTPGQGLQFLFEYFSETQRNKGNFPGRFSGRQFSNSRSEMNVSTLELGDSALYLCASSPRGQGYSPLHFGNGTRLTVT.

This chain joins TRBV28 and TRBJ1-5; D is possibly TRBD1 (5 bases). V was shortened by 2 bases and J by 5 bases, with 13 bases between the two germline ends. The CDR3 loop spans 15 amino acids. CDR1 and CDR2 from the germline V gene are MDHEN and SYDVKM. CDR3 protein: CASSLEGKGDQPQHF. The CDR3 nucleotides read TGTGCCAGCAGTTTAGAGGGTAAAGGGGATCAGCCCCAGCATTTT.